Given below is one TCR beta chain in context. The target antigen is unknown. These data come from a study of long-term antiretroviral therapy in people with HIV. General observations from the study: In samples taken after ART, diversity increased but remained below transplant donor control levels. Before ART, certain clones expanded, and these dominated the repertoire at all time points. Repertoires from HIV showed CDR3 length ranges narrower than those of controls.

The cryopreserved samples used held about 1-10 million PBMC prior to extraction of DNA. The libraries were made with immunoSEQ v3.0 at survey level. Using immunoSEQ multiplex PCR, the repertoire was profiled, and TCRdb retains in-frame clones only, with some absent. The sample has 33,000 or so clones; roughly four fifths are singletons. Sample: unsorted PBMCs, taken 0.3 years after starting antiretroviral therapy. The clonotype comes from a man aged 18 to 30 with HIV.

This chain's CDR3 is CAISDSYATNEKLFF. Here the CDR3 DNA reads TGTGCCATCAGTGACTCGTATGCAACTAATGAAAAACTGTTTTTT. V gene TRBV10-3 combines with J gene TRBJ1-4; D is unresolved. The CDR3 is made up of 15 amino acids. V dropped 3 bases and J dropped 0 bases, with 8 bases sitting between them. Looked up from germline, CDR1 is ENHRY and CDR2 is SYGVKD.